Listed below are T cell receptor beta chains from one sample, sequenced in a study of blood T cell repertoires in COVID-19. This table comes from immunoSEQ multiplex PCR, and its TCRdb copy is limited to in-frame clones, with some not included. Here the sample spans 250,000 to 350,000 clones, about nine tenths being singletons. Sample: peripheral blood. Source of these receptors: a woman aged 40 to 50 who had recovered from COVID-19. Both conserved end residues are part of each CDR3. A D gene is named only where the DNA matches it firmly. Clone size, where shown, is once, few, many, or a class for clones that have expanded.

TGTGCTAGCAGCTCCCTAGCGGGAAACAATGAGCAGTTCTTC CASSSLAGNNEQFF NA TRBJ2-1 TRBD2 TRBV7-7
TGTGCCAGCAGCCCCCGACTAGCGGGAGGGAGAATATCAGATACGCAGTATTTT CASSPRLAGGRISDTQYF once TRBJ2-3 TRBD2 TRBV7-2
TGTGCCAGCAGCCGCCTGACTAGCGGGAGCGAGACCCAGTACTTC CASSRLTSGSETQYF NA TRBJ2-5 TRBD2 TRBV3-1/TRBV3-2
TGCGCCAGCAGACCCTCCGGGACAGGGGATGGCTACAATGAGCAGTTCTTC CASRPSGTGDGYNEQFF NA TRBJ2-1 TRBD1 TRBV4-1
TGTGCCAGCAGCTTAACGCAGGGGGCACGGGAGCAGTACTTC CASSLTQGAREQYF NA TRBJ2-7 TRBD1 TRBV7-2
TGTGCCAGCGGTAGCGGGAGCCGCTCCTACGAGCAGTACTTC CASGSGSRSYEQYF NA TRBJ2-7 TRBD2 TRBV7-9
TGTGCCAGCAGTGACACGCGCTCCTACGAGCAGTACTTC CASSDTRSYEQYF NA TRBJ2-7 NA TRBV6-1
TGTGCCAGCAGCTCAGACAGCTTCACGAACTATGGCTACACCTTC CASSSDSFTNYGYTF NA TRBJ1-2 NA TRBV2
TGCGCCAGCAGTGAGTCGATTCGGGACACTGAAGCTTTCTTT CASSESIRDTEAFF NA TRBJ1-1 NA TRBV10-2
TGTGCCAGCAGCCCGCGTAGCGGGGAGCAGTTCTTC CASSPRSGEQFF NA TRBJ2-1 TRBD2 TRBV5-8
TGTGCCAGCAGCCAAGGGGGGGGGCCCTACGAGCAGTACTTC CASSQGGGPYEQYF NA TRBJ2-7 NA TRBV14
TGTGCCAGCACCCGGGGGCTAGCGGGGGAGACCCAGTACTTC CASTRGLAGETQYF NA TRBJ2-5 TRBD2 TRBV28
TGTGCCAGCAGCCTGGTAGCGGGAGGCCGCTCCTACGAGCAGTACTTC CASSLVAGGRSYEQYF NA TRBJ2-7 TRBD2 TRBV3-1/TRBV3-2
TGTGCCAGCAGCTTACAGGGGGCGGACGGCTACACCTTC CASSLQGADGYTF NA TRBJ1-2 TRBD1 TRBV5-6
TGTGCCAGCAGCCAGTCACTAGCGGGAGCAGATACGCAGTATTTT CASSQSLAGADTQYF NA TRBJ2-3 TRBD2 TRBV3-1/TRBV3-2
TGTGCCAGCAGCCCCGGGACAGGGGTGCATGAGCAGTTCTTC CASSPGTGVHEQFF NA TRBJ2-1 TRBD1 TRBV9
TGTGCCAGCAGCGCTACGACAGGGGGCTCCTACGAGCAGTACTTC CASSATTGGSYEQYF NA TRBJ2-7 TRBD1 TRBV2
TGTGCCAGCAGCCAATCCCAGGAGGGGGCCGAGCAGTACTTC CASSQSQEGAEQYF NA TRBJ2-7 NA TRBV3-1/TRBV3-2
TGTGCCAGCACCCAGGGACAGGGGTTGGCGACTGAAGCTTTCTTT CASTQGQGLATEAFF NA TRBJ1-1 TRBD1 TRBV6-5
TGTGCCAGTAGTTCGTTTCTTTCTAGCGGGAGAGAGACCCAGTACTTC CASSSFLSSGRETQYF NA TRBJ2-5 TRBD2 TRBV19
TGTGCCAGCAGTAAACAGGGCTCGGTGCTTAATTCACCCCTCCACTTT CASSKQGSVLNSPLHF NA TRBJ1-6 NA TRBV2
TGCAGTGCTTGTGTGTCCGGGGGACAGGGGGGTAACACCGGGGAGCTGTTTTTT CSACVSGGQGGNTGELFF NA TRBJ2-2 TRBD1 TRBV20-1
TGTGCCAGCAGCCCGGGACTAGCGGGAGTTATCCACGAGCAGTACTTC CASSPGLAGVIHEQYF NA TRBJ2-7 TRBD2 TRBV3-1/TRBV3-2
TGTGCCAGCAGTGAACCGGGACAGGGGGCCAACGTCCTGACTTTC CASSEPGQGANVLTF NA TRBJ2-6 TRBD1 TRBV6-1
TGTGCCAGCAGTGTCCACAGGGTCTGGGACAATGAGCAGTTCTTC CASSVHRVWDNEQFF NA TRBJ2-1 NA TRBV27
TGTGCCAGCAGTTCCCCCGGGTCTGAAGCTTTCTTT CASSSPGSEAFF NA TRBJ1-1 NA TRBV27
TGTGCCAGCAGCTTCGTTGAGCCGGGGGGCGAGCAGTACTTC CASSFVEPGGEQYF NA TRBJ2-7 TRBD2 TRBV2
TGCGCCAGCAGTGAGCCGGGAAGTCCGGGAGCAGATACGCAGTATTTT CASSEPGSPGADTQYF NA TRBJ2-3 NA TRBV10-1
TGTGCCAGCAGTTATTACTACGAGCAGTACTTC CASSYYYEQYF NA TRBJ2-7 NA TRBV6-1
TGTGCCAGCAGGCCAGGGGACAGGGATCGTGGCTACACCTTC CASRPGDRDRGYTF NA TRBJ1-2 TRBD1 TRBV27
TGTGCCAGCAGTTCGACTCCGGGACTAAACACCGGGGAGCTGTTTTTT CASSSTPGLNTGELFF NA TRBJ2-2 TRBD2 TRBV28
TGTGCCAGCAGCTCCCGGACTAGCGGGAGTTACGAGCAGTACTTC CASSSRTSGSYEQYF once TRBJ2-7 TRBD2 TRBV11-3
TGTGCCAGCAGTGACCCGCCCGGGGGACAAGAGACCCAGTACTTC CASSDPPGGQETQYF NA TRBJ2-5 NA TRBV6-1
TGTGCCAGCAGTTTTTGGACTAACTCCTACGAGCAGTACTTC CASSFWTNSYEQYF NA TRBJ2-7 NA TRBV28
TGTGCCAGCAGCACATTACAGGGACACAATGAGCAGTTCTTC CASSTLQGHNEQFF NA TRBJ2-1 NA TRBV11-2
TGTGCCAGCAGTCCGATACAGACGCACAATGAGCAGTTCTTC CASSPIQTHNEQFF NA TRBJ2-1 NA TRBV27
TGTGCCAGCAGCTTAGGAGGCGCTAGGAATCAGAACACCGGGGAGCTGTTTTTT CASSLGGARNQNTGELFF few TRBJ2-2 NA TRBV7-8
TGTGCCAGCAGTGGGACAGGGGGCACCTACAATGAGCAGTTCTTC CASSGTGGTYNEQFF NA TRBJ2-1 TRBD1 TRBV2
TGTGCCAGCAGCTCAAGACAGGGGCTAAATAATGAAAAACTGTTTTTT CASSSRQGLNNEKLFF NA TRBJ1-4 TRBD1 TRBV7-2
TGTGCCAGCAGGATCGGGACAGCCCGCAATGAGCAGTTCTTC CASRIGTARNEQFF NA TRBJ2-1 TRBD1 TRBV5-4